The rows below give T cell receptor beta chains drawn from one sample of a study of CD8+CD57+ T cells in acquired aplastic anemia. TCRdb called the reads again in MiXCR, with one record for every CDR3 protein. The sample contains about 250,000 distinct CDR3 sequences, 40% to 50% of which appear only once. The sequencing sample was made of sorted CD4+, CD8+, or CD8+CD57+ T cells (not recorded which) from PBMCs. Receptor source: a human donor with aplastic anemia. Each CDR3 is given with its conserved first and last residue. The D gene is left open where the match is weak. Expanded clones get a size class; other rows say once, few or many, or leave the size out.

once,TRBD1,TRBJ1-1,TRBV10-3,CAISESDRVNTEAFF,TGTGCCATCAGTGAGTCGGACAGGGTGAACACTGAAGCTTTCTTT
-,-,TRBJ2-3,TRBV5-1,CASSPDKNTQYF,TGCGCCAGCAGCCCAGACAAAAATACGCAGTATTTT
many,-,TRBJ1-5,TRBV12-3/TRBV12-4,CASSSRGGNQPQHF,TGTGCCAGCAGTAGCAGGGGTGGCAATCAGCCCCAGCATTTT
-,-,TRBJ2-7,TRBV29-1,CSSEYRGSSYEQYF,TGCAGCAGTGAATACCGGGGCAGCTCCTACGAGCAGTACTTC
-,TRBD1,TRBJ2-5,TRBV7-9,CASSFGQGRLETQYF,TGTGCCAGCAGCTTCGGACAGGGAAGGTTAGAGACCCAGTACTTC
many,TRBD2,TRBJ2-7,TRBV9,CASSVSGGGLYEQYF,TGTGCCAGCAGCGTGAGCGGGGGGGGCTTATACGAGCAGTACTTC
-,-,TRBJ1-6,TRBV20-1,CSARTTGTSYNSPLHF,TGCAGTGCTAGGACAACCGGGACATCGTATAATTCACCCCTCCACTTT
once,-,TRBJ2-3,TRBV2,CASSEHGPLATDTQYF,TGTGCCAGCAGTGAACATGGGCCGCTAGCCACAGATACGCAGTATTTT
-,-,TRBJ1-2,TRBV27,CASSFQGLRNYTF,TGTGCCAGCAGTTTCCAGGGGCTTAGGAACTACACCTTC
many,TRBD1,TRBJ1-2,TRBV13,CASSQGQAGGYGYTF,TGTGCCAGCAGCCAGGGACAGGCCGGCGGCTATGGCTACACCTTC
many,-,TRBJ2-5,TRBV29-1,CSVDGQRVQETQYF,TGCAGCGTTGATGGCCAGCGGGTCCAAGAGACCCAGTACTTC
-,TRBD1,TRBJ1-6,TRBV29-1,CSVGQGGNSPLHF,TGCAGCGTGGGACAGGGTGGTAATTCACCCCTCCACTTT
once,-,TRBJ2-7,TRBV12-3/TRBV12-4,CASSFYFGRVYEQYF,TGTGCCAGCAGTTTTTACTTCGGCAGGGTATATGAGCAGTACTTC
-,-,TRBJ2-7,TRBV7-2,CASSLDRGSYYEQYF,TGTGCCAGCAGCTTAGATAGGGGGAGCTACTACGAGCAGTACTTC
many,-,TRBJ2-2,TRBV4-3,CASSQDTGRTGELFF,TGCGCCAGCAGCCAAGATACAGGGAGGACCGGGGAGCTGTTTTTT
few,TRBD2,TRBJ2-2,TRBV5-4,CASSGTSGRPGELFF,TGTGCCAGCAGCGGAACTAGCGGGAGACCCGGGGAGCTGTTTTTT
many,TRBD2,TRBJ2-7,TRBV29-1,CSVYGGSYEQYF,TGCAGCGTTTACGGCGGGAGCTACGAGCAGTACTTC
many,-,TRBJ2-2,TRBV9,CASRGQGGELFF,TGTGCCAGCAGGGGGCAGGGCGGGGAGCTGTTTTTT
-,TRBD2,TRBJ2-3,TRBV24-1,CATSDLLAGGADTQYF,TGTGCCACCAGTGATTTACTAGCGGGGGGAGCAGATACGCAGTATTTT
-,TRBD1,TRBJ1-1,TRBV19,CASSITGGRDTEAFF,TGTGCCAGTAGTATCACAGGGGGCAGGGACACTGAAGCTTTCTTT
-,-,TRBJ1-6,TRBV25-1,CASTGIGHANAPLHF,TGTGCCAGCACCGGTATTGGGCACGCCAATGCACCCCTCCACTTT
-,-,TRBJ1-5,TRBV6-5,CASSYWADQPQHF,TGTGCCAGCAGTTACTGGGCCGATCAGCCCCAGCATTTT
many,TRBD2,TRBJ2-7,TRBV29-1,CSVEDPETSGNYEQYF,TGCAGCGTTGAAGATCCAGAGACTAGCGGAAACTACGAGCAGTACTTC
many,-,TRBJ2-1,TRBV4-1,CASSHVLARSYNEQFF,TGCGCCAGCAGCCACGTCCTAGCGAGGTCCTACAATGAGCAGTTCTTC